Below are 5 T cell receptor beta chains sequenced from a single sample in a study of patients and donors after allogeneic stem cell transplantation (dated by TCRdb to about 2020). Receptor amplification or capture employed RT-PCR. TCRdb lists the instrument as NextSeq 550. TCRdb took the public reads, trimmed them with fastp at Q25, ran MiXCR for clone calling and kept in-frame beta chains. Rows matching on CDR3 protein sequence are summarized as one entry with the most common DNA and genes. The sample contains roughly 960,000 distinct CDR3 sequences, about 20% of them found a single time. The ten most abundant clones make up 5.5% to 6.5% of the sample. Sequenced input: blood, either unsorted or a sorted T cell fraction (not recorded which). The receptors originated from a human donor who was either an allogeneic HSCT recipient or a stem cell or donor lymphocyte infusion donor (not recorded which). It is not recorded whose cells these are; they may come from a transplant donor.

For the CDR3, the DNA is TGTGCCAGCAGCGTAGTTGGTCGGGCCATCGATCGAAACAATGAGCAGTTCTTC. Amino acid sequence: CASSVVGRAIDRNNEQFF. The chain recombines TRBV9 with TRBJ2-1; D not resolved. Per germline, CDR1 SGDLS and CDR2 YYNGEE. Trimming left V 0 bases short and J 5 bases short, with 21 bases between. This CDR3 is built from 18 residues.

This clonotype came up a few times. The chain combines TRBV20-1 with TRBJ2-1; D ambiguous. Germline V gene lookup returns CDR1 DFQATT and CDR2 SNEGSKA (reference sequence). The CDR3 sequence is 14 residues long. V was pared by 2 bases and J by 5 bases, with 13 bases between. As DNA, the CDR3 is TGCAGTGCTAGACCTATTACATTGAACAATGAGCAGTTCTTC. Translating it yields CSARPITLNNEQFF.

Relative to its sample, this clonotype is medium-sized. V usage is TRBV10-3 and J usage is TRBJ2-3; D tentatively reads TRBD1 or TRBD2 (5 bases each). With 9 bases removed from V and 0 bases from J, the gap between germline ends came to 7 bases. CDR1 and CDR2 from the germline V gene are ENHRY and SYGVKD. The CDR3 runs to 12 residues. CDR3 residues: CAIGTSTDTQYF. The CDR3 nucleotides read TGTGCCATTGGGACGAGCACAGATACGCAGTATTTT.

CDR3 sequence (DNA): TGCAGTGCTACCCCCAAATCTAGCGGGAGGACAGATACGCAGTATTTT. This sequence encodes CSATPKSSGRTDTQYF. The chain carries TRBV20-1 and TRBJ2-3; 11 bases agree with TRBD2. Germline CDR1 and CDR2: DFQATT and SNEGSKA (reference sequence). The V gene end was trimmed by 4 bases and the J gene end by 3 bases; junction bases not matched to a gene: 9. This CDR3 is built from 16 residues.

This clonotype was found a few times. The chain recombines TRBV29-1 with TRBJ1-2; 7 bases are a match to TRBD1. V shed 4 bases, J shed 4 bases, and the junction held 6 bases outside the gene matches. CDR3 length equals 13 residues. The V gene's germline CDR1 is SQVTM and CDR2 ANQGSEA. CDR3 DNA sequence: TGCAGCGTTGCGTCAGGGGACAGCTATGGCTACACCTTC. Protein: CSVASGDSYGYTF.